This TCR beta chain came from a study of blood T cell repertoires in COVID-19. Study processing details: Estimation of nucleated cell counts was performed using reference gene primer amplification. The assay was immunoSEQ multiplex PCR, and TCRdb's table has in-frame clones only and misses some. That table supplies the V and J calls and clone size; D and trimming were determined from the DNA. The repertoire holds some 230,000 clones, roughly four fifths seen once, with around 3% in the top ten. In germline, CDR1 is GTSNPN, CDR2 SVGIG (reference sequence). The CDR3 runs to 13 residues. The V and J ends lost 3 bases and 0 bases respectively, with 6 bases between them.

V is TRBV30 and J is TRBJ1-5; D not resolved. The sample taken for sequencing was peripheral blood. The sequence came from a woman in her twenties or thirties who had recovered from COVID-19. The CDR3 loop is CAWRRYSNQPQHF. CDR3 sequence (DNA): TGTGCCTGGAGGCGGTATAGCAATCAGCCCCAGCATTTT.